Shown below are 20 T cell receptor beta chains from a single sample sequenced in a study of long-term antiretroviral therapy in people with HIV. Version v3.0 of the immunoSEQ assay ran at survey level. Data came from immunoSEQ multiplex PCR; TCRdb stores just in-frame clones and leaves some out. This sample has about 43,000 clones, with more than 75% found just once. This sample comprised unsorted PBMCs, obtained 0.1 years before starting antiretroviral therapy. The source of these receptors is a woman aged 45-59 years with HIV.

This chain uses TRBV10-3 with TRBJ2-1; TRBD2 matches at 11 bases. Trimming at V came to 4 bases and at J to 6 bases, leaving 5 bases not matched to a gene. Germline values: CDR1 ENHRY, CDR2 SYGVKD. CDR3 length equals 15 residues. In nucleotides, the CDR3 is TGTGCCATCAGTGGTGGGACTAGCGGATTCAATGAGCAGTTCTTC. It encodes CAISGGTSGFNEQFF.

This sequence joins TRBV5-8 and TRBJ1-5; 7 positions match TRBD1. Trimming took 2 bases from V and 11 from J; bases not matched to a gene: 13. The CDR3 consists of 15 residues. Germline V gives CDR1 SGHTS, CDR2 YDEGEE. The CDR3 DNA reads TGTGCCAGCAGCTTCTGGGGGACAGAGGGGTTCGCCCAGCATTTT. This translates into CASSFWGTEGFAQHF. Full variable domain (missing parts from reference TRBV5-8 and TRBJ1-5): EAGVTQSPTHLIKTRGQQATLRCSPISGHTSVYWYQQALGLGLQFLLWYDEGEERNRGNFPPRFSGRQFPNYSSELNVNALELEDSALYLCASSFWGTEGFAQHFGDGTRLSIL.

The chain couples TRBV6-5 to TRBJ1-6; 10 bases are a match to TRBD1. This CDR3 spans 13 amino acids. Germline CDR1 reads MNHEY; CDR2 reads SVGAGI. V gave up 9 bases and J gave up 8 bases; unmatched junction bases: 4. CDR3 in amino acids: CASMTGGDSPLHF. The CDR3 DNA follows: TGTGCCAGTATGACAGGGGGCGATTCACCCCTCCACTTT.

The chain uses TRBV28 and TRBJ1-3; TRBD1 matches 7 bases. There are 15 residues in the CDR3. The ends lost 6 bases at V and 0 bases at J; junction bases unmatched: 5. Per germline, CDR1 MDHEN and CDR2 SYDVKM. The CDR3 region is CASSPQGFSGNTIYF. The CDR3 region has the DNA TGTGCCAGCAGCCCACAGGGGTTCTCTGGAAACACCATATATTTT.

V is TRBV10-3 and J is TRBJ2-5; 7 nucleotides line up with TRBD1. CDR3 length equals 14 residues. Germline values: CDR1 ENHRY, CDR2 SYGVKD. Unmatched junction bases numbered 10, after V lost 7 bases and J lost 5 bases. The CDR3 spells CAINTQGRRETQYF. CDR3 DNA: TGTGCCATCAACACACAGGGGCGGCGGGAGACCCAGTACTTC.

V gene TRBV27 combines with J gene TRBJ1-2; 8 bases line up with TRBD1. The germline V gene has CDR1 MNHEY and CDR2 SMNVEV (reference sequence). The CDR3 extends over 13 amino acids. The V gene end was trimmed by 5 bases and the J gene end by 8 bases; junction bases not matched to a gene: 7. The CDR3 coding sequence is TGTGCCAGCAGTCCCTCAGGGGGCCGGGGCTACACCTTC. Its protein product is CASSPSGGRGYTF.

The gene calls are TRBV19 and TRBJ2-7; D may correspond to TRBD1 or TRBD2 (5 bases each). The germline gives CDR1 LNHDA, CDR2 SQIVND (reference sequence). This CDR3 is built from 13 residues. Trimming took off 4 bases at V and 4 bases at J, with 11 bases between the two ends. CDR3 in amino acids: CASSSLGTYEQYF. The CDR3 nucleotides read TGTGCCAGTAGTAGCCTAGGGACGTACGAGCAGTACTTC.

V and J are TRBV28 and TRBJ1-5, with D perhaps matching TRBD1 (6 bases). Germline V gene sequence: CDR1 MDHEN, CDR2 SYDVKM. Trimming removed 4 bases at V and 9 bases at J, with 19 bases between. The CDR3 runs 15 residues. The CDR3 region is CASSSARQAVGPQHF. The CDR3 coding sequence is TGTGCCAGCAGTTCCGCCAGACAGGCTGTGGGGCCCCAGCATTTT.

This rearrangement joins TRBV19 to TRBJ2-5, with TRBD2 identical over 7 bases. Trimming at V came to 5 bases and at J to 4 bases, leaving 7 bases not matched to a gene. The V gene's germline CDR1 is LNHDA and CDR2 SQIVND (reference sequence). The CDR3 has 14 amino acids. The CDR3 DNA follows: TGTGCCAGTAGTCTATCAGGGAGGGGAGAGACCCAGTACTTC. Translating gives CASSLSGRGETQYF.

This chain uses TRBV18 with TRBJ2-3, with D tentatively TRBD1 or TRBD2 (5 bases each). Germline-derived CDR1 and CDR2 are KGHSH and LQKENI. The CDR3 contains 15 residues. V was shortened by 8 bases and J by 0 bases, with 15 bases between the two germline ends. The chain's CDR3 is CASRGTLLSTDTQYF. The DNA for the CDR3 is TGTGCCAGCCGAGGGACGCTCCTCAGCACAGATACGCAGTATTTT.

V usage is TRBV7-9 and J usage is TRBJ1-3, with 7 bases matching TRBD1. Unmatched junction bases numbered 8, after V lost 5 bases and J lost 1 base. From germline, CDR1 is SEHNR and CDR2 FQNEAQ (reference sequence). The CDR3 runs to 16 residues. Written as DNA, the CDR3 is TGTGCCAGCAGCGACTACACAGGGGAATCTGGAAACACCATATATTTT. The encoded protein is CASSDYTGESGNTIYF.

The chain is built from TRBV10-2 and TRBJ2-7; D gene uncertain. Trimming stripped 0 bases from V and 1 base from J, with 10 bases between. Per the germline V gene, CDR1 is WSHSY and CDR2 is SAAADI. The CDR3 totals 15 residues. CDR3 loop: CASSESQVASYEQYF. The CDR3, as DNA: TGCGCCAGCAGTGAGTCGCAGGTGGCATCCTACGAGCAGTACTTC.

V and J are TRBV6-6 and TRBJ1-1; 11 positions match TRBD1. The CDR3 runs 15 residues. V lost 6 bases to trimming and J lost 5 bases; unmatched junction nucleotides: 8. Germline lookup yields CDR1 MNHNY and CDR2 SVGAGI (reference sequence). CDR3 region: CASRVRTGGRTEAFF. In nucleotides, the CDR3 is TGTGCCAGCAGGGTAAGGACAGGGGGCAGGACTGAAGCTTTCTTT.

The CDR3 protein is CASSSQGPGNTIYF. The CDR3 DNA is TGTGCCAGCAGCTCACAGGGTCCTGGAAACACCATATATTTT. This chain connects TRBV9 to TRBJ1-3; D might be TRBD1 (6 bases). The CDR3 loop spans 14 amino acids. The germline V gene encodes CDR1 SGDLS and CDR2 YYNGEE. Trimming cost V 4 bases and J 2 bases, with 10 bases left between them. The whole variable domain, filled in from reference TRBV9 and TRBJ1-3, reads DSGVTQTPKHLITATGQRVTLRCSPRSGDLSVYWYQQSLDQGLQFLIQYYNGEERAKGNILERFSAQQFPDLHSELNLSSLELGDSALYFCASSSQGPGNTIYFGEGSWLTVV.

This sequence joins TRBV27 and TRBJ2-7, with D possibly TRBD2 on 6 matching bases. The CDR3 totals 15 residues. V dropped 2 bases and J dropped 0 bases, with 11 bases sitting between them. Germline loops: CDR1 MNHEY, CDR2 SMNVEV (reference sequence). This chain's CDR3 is CASSLGGIDSYEQYF. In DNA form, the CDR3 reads TGTGCCAGCAGTTTAGGGGGGATTGACTCCTACGAGCAGTACTTC.

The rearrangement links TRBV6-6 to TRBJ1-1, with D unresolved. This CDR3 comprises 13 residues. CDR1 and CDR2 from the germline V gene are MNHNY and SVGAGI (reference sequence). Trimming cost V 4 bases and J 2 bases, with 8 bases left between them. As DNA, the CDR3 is TGTGCCAGCAGTTGGGCGTACAACACTGAAGCTTTCTTT. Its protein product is CASSWAYNTEAFF.

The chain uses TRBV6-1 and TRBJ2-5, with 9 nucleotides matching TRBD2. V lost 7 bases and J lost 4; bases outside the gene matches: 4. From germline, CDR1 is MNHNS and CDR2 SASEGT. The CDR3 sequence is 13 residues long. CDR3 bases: TGTGCCAGCACCCTTAGCGGGGGAGAGACCCAGTACTTC. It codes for CASTLSGGETQYF.

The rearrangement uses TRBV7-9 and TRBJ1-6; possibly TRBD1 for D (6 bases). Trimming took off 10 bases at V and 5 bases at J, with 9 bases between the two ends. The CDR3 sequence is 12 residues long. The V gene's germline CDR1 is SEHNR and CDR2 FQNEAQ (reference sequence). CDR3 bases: TGTGCCATACCAGGGGATAATTCACCCCTCCACTTT. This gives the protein CAIPGDNSPLHF.

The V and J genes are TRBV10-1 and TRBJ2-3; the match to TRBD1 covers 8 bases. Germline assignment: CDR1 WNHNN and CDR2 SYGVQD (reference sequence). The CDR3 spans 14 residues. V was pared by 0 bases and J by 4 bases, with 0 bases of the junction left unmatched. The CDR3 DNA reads TGCGCCAGCAGTGAGTCGACAGGGGCAGATACGCAGTATTTT. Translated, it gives CASSESTGADTQYF.

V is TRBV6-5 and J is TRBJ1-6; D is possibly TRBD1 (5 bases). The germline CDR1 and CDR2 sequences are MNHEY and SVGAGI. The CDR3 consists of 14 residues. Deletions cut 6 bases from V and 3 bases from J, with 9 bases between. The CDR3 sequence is CASSRANYNSPLHF. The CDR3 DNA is TGTGCCAGCAGCAGGGCTAACTATAATTCACCCCTCCACTTT.